This entry is about one TCR beta chain. Its antigen remains unidentified. Sequencing was performed with immunoSEQ multiplex PCR; in TCRdb, only in-frame clones are kept and a portion is missing. The sample shows 200,000 to 300,000 clones, approximately 93% of them seen only once. The data stem from a study of T cell responses to AZD1222 COVID-19 vaccine. As for the study in general: Second doses were pooled across both intervals (about 4 or about 12 weeks).

Germline CDR1 and CDR2: SGDLS and YYNGEE. CDR3 length: 14 residues. The V segment lost 4 bases and the J segment 7 bases; nucleotides outside the gene matches: 5. Findings of the study overall: Regions 160-218 and 743-854 dominated among vaccine-associated CD4 TCRs spanning spike.

This chain connects TRBV9 to TRBJ2-1; 10 nucleotides line up with TRBD2. Sequencing was performed on peripheral blood, taken on day 0 of AZD1222 vaccination. This receptor was identified in an adult in good health. The CDR3 loop is CASSPSGRENEQFF. In DNA, the CDR3 is TGTGCCAGCAGCCCCAGCGGGAGGGAGAATGAGCAGTTCTTC.